The following is a T cell receptor beta chain sequence with its context. In its sample, this clone was seen a few times. This receptor's antigen is unknown. Per-nucleotide qualities are absent, and no much larger clonotype sits a single base away. Unstimulated PBMCs, after thawing, were stained for CD3, CD4 and CD8 and then FACS-sorted into CD3+CD4+ and CD3+CD8+ populations. Each of the 8 studied subjects was randomized to immunosuppression withdrawal. The Qiagen DNeasy Blood and Tissue Kit was used for genomic DNA isolation. According to the germline V gene, CDR1 reads SGHRS and CDR2 reads YFSETQ. The CDR3 spans 15 residues, from the cysteine through the phenylalanine. Solely the CDR3 DNA is kept, with 45 bases framed from the first base. V is trimmed back by 4 bases and J by 1 base, and the junction contains 8 bases that no gene match accounts for. High-throughput TCRbeta CDR3 sequencing of frozen genomic DNA was performed by immunoSEQ, including PCR amplification, mapping, bias correction and internal controls. For the original study's pipeline: Only productive rearrangements were retained, with each unique TCRbeta sequence defined by its CDR3 nucleotide sequence together with its V and J gene. For a sequence to be called donor-reactive, it needed a frequency of at least 0.01% and at least 5-fold expansion in CFSE-low cells compared with unstimulated pre-transplant cells. Minimum frequency thresholds were set for each subject based on the unstimulated sample with the lowest template count, ensuring at least 90% detection power. Jensen-Shannon divergence between the top 1000 TCRbeta sequences post-transplant and pre-transplant was used to measure repertoire turnover. Two-sided Fisher's exact tests were used to test for changes in how often donor-reactive sequences were detected. Sourced from immuneACCESS, this table was stored by TCRdb with only in-frame sequences that have V and J called. A share of the clones is absent; for the studies checked, an unresolved V gene accounts for under half, and the remainder has no known explanation. The DNA gave D and trimming, while V, J and clone size come from that table. Recorded for this sample are about 120,000 clones; approximately 90% of them occurred a single time. Roughly 0.8% of the sample goes to the ten largest clones.

The data were obtained in a study of T cell clones after liver transplantation (dated by TCRdb to about 2019). At the level of the whole study: The samples were obtained from ITN030ST, a randomized trial that attempted immunosuppression withdrawal within 2 years after liver transplantation. After a pre-transplant mixed lymphocyte reaction, TCRbeta sequencing was used to pinpoint donor-reactive T cell clones, which were subsequently tracked in post-transplant blood. As an antigen-independent comparator for donor-reactive sequences, third party-reactive TCRbeta sequences were also identified from pre-transplant MLRs. Of the eight recipients, a few were HCV-positive, while the remaining recipients had been transplanted for non-autoimmune, non-viral indications. Subjects received no induction therapy and standard immunosuppression until randomization at 12-24 months post-transplant. To count as tolerant, a recipient had to stay completely off immunosuppression for at least one year without liver enzymes climbing beyond twice the upper limit of normal. Blood samples were taken pre-transplant, pre-randomization before withdrawal, and post-randomization after full withdrawal or failed withdrawal. A cohort of 8 liver transplant recipients was studied, of whom 3 were classified as tolerant and 5 as non-tolerant.

Study-wide conclusions, independent of this receptor: When repertoire turnover was accounted for, significantly reduced detection of donor-reactive sequences was found in 7 of 8 subjects for CD4 and in 8 of 8 subjects for CD8. The conclusions were considered preliminary, being limited by small, heterogeneous patient numbers and non-standardized post-transplant time points. Without allograft tissue specimens, donor-reactive T cells may have migrated into the graft rather than being deleted. Donor-reactive sequences decreased more than third party-reactive sequences, which suggests partial antigen-specific deletion that was not related to withdrawal success. In most of the 8 subjects, circulating donor-reactive CD4 TCRbeta sequences decreased significantly after transplant, regardless of tolerance or HCV status. Low numbers of available donor cells limited the measurable donor-reactive repertoire in two subjects.

Sequenced material: CD4+ T cells from blood, taken 12 months after liver transplant. The receptor comes from a human patient who received a liver transplant. A transplant means some T cells may be of graft donor rather than patient origin. The chain is encoded by TRBV5-1 joined to TRBJ2-7; 7 bases in the middle match TRBD1. The CDR3 is CASSKQGTLSYEQYF. The sequence in DNA is TGCGCCAGCAGCAAACAGGGGACCCTTTCCTACGAGCAGTACTTC.